This T cell receptor beta chain was retrieved from a study of post-analysis software for immune sequencing data (dated by TCRdb to 2013 to 2016). Regarding the complete study: The recorded disease courses included relapsing-remitting, secondary progressive and progressive-relapsing multiple sclerosis, and some patients had no subtype annotation. A subset of samples was prepared in parallel using single-end sample barcoding, then pooled and co-amplified after Illumina adapter ligation. Patient repertoires were compared against around twelve previously published healthy control repertoires from donors aged about 6 to 28 years. What the research found in general, with its limitations: The control group was slightly older than the multiple sclerosis patient group. Direct clustering with F measure revealed strong co-clustering of samples prepared in the same batch, which led to a batch-effect correction. Roughly 5 TRBV segments, including TRBV5-6, TRBV5-1 and TRBV20-1, were significantly more frequent in patients than controls. Compared with controls, multiple sclerosis patients had significantly lower normalized Chao1 diversity, a finding suggesting substantial peripheral T-cell clonal expansion.

This clonotype was detected only a few times. Its antigen has not been determined. No quality values exist for individual bases; no much larger clone is one base distant. To demonstrate the VDJtools post-analysis software, TCR beta repertoires were profiled from the peripheral blood of about 14 young patients with multiple sclerosis. The patients with multiple sclerosis were children and adolescents between about 6 and 17 years of age. V is cut by 8 bases and J by 5 bases, and the space between the germline ends is 12 bases. The germline V gene (reference sequence) gives CDR1 as MNHEY and CDR2 as SMNVEV. CDR3 length: 12 amino acids, cysteine to phenylalanine. Solely the CDR3 DNA is kept, with 36 bases framed from the first base. Preparation of the library involved PCR. The instrument was an Illumina HiSeq 2500. To reduce PCR and sequencing biases, unique molecular identifiers were incorporated into the TCR beta cDNA libraries. About 500,000 cDNA molecules were obtained for every 1 to 10 million input T cells, so each molecule roughly corresponded to one T cell. The patient libraries were prepared and sequenced using the same protocol as the earlier healthy control dataset. Samples belonging to the same batch were prepared together, multiplexed and sequenced on a shared HiSeq lane. The paper's processing steps were these. Raw barcoded reads were processed with MIGEC, and single-read molecular identifier groups were discarded before consensus assembly and CDR3 extraction. Clonotype tables were post-analysed with VDJtools, normalizing diversity by down-sampling all datasets to the smallest sample size. In repertoire overlap clustering, CDR3 amino acid sequences, but not nucleotide sequences, were matched to correct batch-related cross-sample contamination. The raw public reads went through TCRdb reprocessing: fastp at Q25, MiXCR clone calling, in-frame beta chains kept. Every CDR3 protein is listed once, alongside the most common genes and DNA of its rows. The V and J calls reflect TCRdb's pipeline rather than the authors' work. The sample yields roughly 400,000 distinct CDR3 sequences; about 39% were counted once. Around 8% of the sample belongs to the ten largest clones.

The receptor was derived from a girl aged 2 to 10 with multiple sclerosis. The sequencing sample was made of blood. The sequence joins TRBV27 to TRBJ1-1, with no reliable assignment of the D segment. CDR3 loop: CASYTGGTEAFF. The DNA reads as follows: TGTGCCAGCTATACCGGAGGGACTGAAGCTTTCTTT.